This T cell receptor (beta chain) was sequenced in a study of CXCR3-negative and CXCR3-positive naive CD8 T cells (dated by TCRdb to the late 2010s). About the investigation overall: In total, 130 million to 150 million TRB reads were obtained, or roughly 1.5 +/- 0.3 million reads per library. Data from about 12 donors, pooled across two independent experiments, went into the diversity and physicochemical repertoire analyses. Naive subsets from about 5 donors and memory cells from 3 donors were included in the TRBV-TRBJ cluster analysis.

The sequencer listed for this sample is NextSeq 550. The Human TCR Profiling Kit (MiLaboratory) was used to prepare UMI-labeled 5' RACE TRB cDNA libraries. cDNA synthesis used the entire amount of extracted RNA, and PCR amplification then used the entire amount of cDNA produced. Libraries were prepared in parallel with an identical number of PCR cycles. In the authors' own workflow: With a requirement of at least two reads per UMI, MIGEC and MiXCR extracted about 57,000 +/- 9,900 unique UMI-labeled TRB cDNA molecules per library. On average, about 40,000 +/- 10,000 functional in-frame TRB CDR3 nucleotide clonotypes lacking stop codons were found per library. After downsampling to 5000 UMI-labeled TRB molecules per sample, diversity metrics, including normalized Shannon-Wiener and Chao1, were computed in VDJtools. For the central five CDR3 residues, VDJtools calculated physicochemical properties weighted by clonotype size, namely interaction energy, strength, volume and Kidera factor 4. TCRdb reprocessed the public reads and reports one entry per CDR3 protein sequence, without DNA. TCRdb, rather than the study authors, made the V and J calls. The sample table on file contains under 30,000 distinct CDR3 sequences. The ten largest clones represent 9.5% to 13% of the sample.

Notes on this clonotype: Its antigen remains undetermined.

CDR1 and CDR2, per the germline V gene (reference sequence), are MNHNY and SVGAGI. The CDR3, cysteine through phenylalanine, is 14 amino acids long. No coding sequence is recorded. Study-wide findings and limitations: Because surface CD5, which has been linked to self-reactivity in mice, was comparable between naive subsets, TCR interaction strength was also inferred from TRB CDR3 physicochemical properties. Repertoire diversity was comparably high in both naive subsets but much lower in memory CD8+ T cells. Similar TRBV-TRBJ usage was shown by naive CXCR3-negative and CXCR3-positive cells from the same donor, whereas distinct patterns were shown by memory cells. Freshly isolated PBMCs were used for most assays because CXCR3 expression partially decreased after cryopreservation.

For each CD8+ T cell subset, flow sorting was done in triplicate, and around 300,000 cells per subset went directly into RLT lysis buffer. Standard density gradient centrifugation was used to isolate peripheral blood mononuclear cells from buffy coats. An RNeasy Mini Kit was used to extract total RNA from the sorted cells. The rearrangement joined TRBV6-6 to TRBJ2-3. This TCR came from a human donor in good health. Some clones in this sample may be carry-over from other donors' samples. The sequenced sample consisted of memory CD8+ T cells from blood. The cell subset or site label, as the study defines it: conventional CD8+ memory T cells (TMEM), sorted as controls. CDR3 sequence: CATYGSYDGDAQYF.